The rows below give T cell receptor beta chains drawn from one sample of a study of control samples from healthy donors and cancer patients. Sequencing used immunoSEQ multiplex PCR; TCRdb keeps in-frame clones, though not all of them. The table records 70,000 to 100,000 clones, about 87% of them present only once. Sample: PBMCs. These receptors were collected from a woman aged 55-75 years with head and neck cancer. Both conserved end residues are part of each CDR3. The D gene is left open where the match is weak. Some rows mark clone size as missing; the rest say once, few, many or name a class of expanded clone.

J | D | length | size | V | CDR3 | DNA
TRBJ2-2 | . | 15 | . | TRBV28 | CATHPQGRRTGELFF | TGTGCCACCCACCCCCAGGGAAGGAGGACCGGGGAGCTGTTTTTT
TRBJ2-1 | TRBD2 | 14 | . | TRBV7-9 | CASSRTSAEVGIFF | TGTGCCAGCAGCCGGACTAGCGCGGAGGTGGGTATATTCTTC
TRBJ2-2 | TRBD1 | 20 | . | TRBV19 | CASSLSGTGTLSPNTGELFF | TGTGCCAGTAGTCTTTCGGGGACAGGGACACTATCCCCAAACACCGGGGAGCTGTTTTTT
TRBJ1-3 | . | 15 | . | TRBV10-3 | CAISDKGASGNTIYF | TGTGCCATCAGTGACAAAGGGGCCTCTGGAAACACCATATATTTT
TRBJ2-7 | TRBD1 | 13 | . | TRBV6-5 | CASRDRGVHEQYF | TGTGCCAGCAGGGACAGGGGGGTGCACGAGCAGTACTTC
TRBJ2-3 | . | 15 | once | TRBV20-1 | CSASFTRGGTDTQYF | TGCAGTGCTAGTTTTACTAGAGGGGGGACAGATACGCAGTATTTT
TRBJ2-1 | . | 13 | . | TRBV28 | CASSRRLEGEQFF | TGTGCCAGCAGTCGTAGACTTGAGGGCGAGCAGTTCTTC
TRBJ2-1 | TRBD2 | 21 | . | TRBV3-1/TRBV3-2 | CASSQEEGAVSGRAFADEQFF | TGTGCCAGCAGCCAAGAGGAGGGGGCCGTTAGCGGGAGGGCCTTCGCCGATGAGCAGTTCTTC
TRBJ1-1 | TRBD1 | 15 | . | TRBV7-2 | CASSSQGAMNTEAFF | TGTGCCAGCAGCTCTCAGGGGGCTATGAACACTGAAGCTTTCTTT
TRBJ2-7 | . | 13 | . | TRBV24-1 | CATSRRQTYEQYF | TGTGCCACCAGTCGGCGGCAAACCTACGAGCAGTACTTC
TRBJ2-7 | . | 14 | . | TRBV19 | CASSPRTYPYEQYF | TGTGCCAGTAGTCCGCGGACTTATCCCTACGAGCAGTACTTC
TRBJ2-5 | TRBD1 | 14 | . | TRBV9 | CASSVAGQKETQYF | TGTGCCAGCAGCGTAGCGGGACAGAAAGAGACCCAGTACTTC
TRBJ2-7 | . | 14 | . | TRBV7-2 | CASSLFGDTYEQYF | TGTGCCAGCAGCTTATTCGGGGATACCTACGAGCAGTACTTC
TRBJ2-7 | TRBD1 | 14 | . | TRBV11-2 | CASSLGTGHYEQYF | TGTGCCAGCAGCTTAGGGACAGGACATTACGAGCAGTACTTC
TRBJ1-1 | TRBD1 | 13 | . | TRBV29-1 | CSVVEGADTEAFF | TGCAGCGTTGTAGAGGGGGCGGACACTGAAGCTTTCTTT
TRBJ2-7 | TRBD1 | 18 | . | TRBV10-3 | CAISDQVGGQANSYEQYF | TGTGCCATCAGTGATCAAGTGGGGGGACAGGCGAACTCCTACGAGCAGTACTTC
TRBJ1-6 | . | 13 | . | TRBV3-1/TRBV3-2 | CASSLQGLTPLHF | TGTGCCAGCAGCTTACAGGGTTTGACACCCCTCCACTTT
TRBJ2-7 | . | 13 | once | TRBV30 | CAWSKAVGYEQYF | TGTGCCTGGAGTAAAGCGGTTGGCTACGAGCAGTACTTC
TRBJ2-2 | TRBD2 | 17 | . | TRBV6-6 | CASSRLSSGVNTGELFF | TGTGCCAGCAGTCGGTTATCTAGCGGAGTGAACACCGGGGAGCTGTTTTTT
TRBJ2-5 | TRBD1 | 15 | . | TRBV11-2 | CASSLGDRDIETQYF | TGTGCCAGCAGCCTAGGGGACAGGGATATAGAGACCCAGTACTTC
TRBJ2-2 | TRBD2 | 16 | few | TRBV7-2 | CASRTGLAGVTGELFF | TGTGCCAGCAGAACCGGACTAGCGGGAGTCACCGGGGAGCTGTTTTTT
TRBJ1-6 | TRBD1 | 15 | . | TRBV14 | CASSHAGTGVSPLHF | TGTGCCAGCAGCCACGCCGGGACAGGGGTCTCACCCCTCCACTTT
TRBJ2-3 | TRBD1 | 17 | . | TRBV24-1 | CATSDSGTGLSTDTQYF | TGTGCCACCAGTGATTCCGGGACAGGTCTTAGCACAGATACGCAGTATTTT
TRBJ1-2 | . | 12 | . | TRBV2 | CASGVLTDGYTF | TGTGCCAGCGGAGTCCTGACGGATGGCTACACCTTC
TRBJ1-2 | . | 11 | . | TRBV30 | CASYRERGYTF | TGTGCCTCCTACCGGGAGCGGGGCTACACCTTC
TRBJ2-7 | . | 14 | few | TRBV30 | CAWRFTGTSSQQYF | TGTGCCTGGAGGTTCACCGGGACCTCGTCGCAGCAGTACTTC
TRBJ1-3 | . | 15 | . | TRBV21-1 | CASSTTGGSGNTIYF | TGTGCCAGCAGCACGACAGGGGGGTCTGGAAACACCATATATTTT
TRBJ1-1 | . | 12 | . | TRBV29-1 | CSDGRGAPGAFF | TGCAGCGACGGGAGGGGGGCGCCTGGCGCTTTCTTT
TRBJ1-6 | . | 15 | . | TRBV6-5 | CASREDSAYNSPLHF | TGTGCCAGCAGAGAGGACAGCGCCTATAATTCACCCCTCCACTTT
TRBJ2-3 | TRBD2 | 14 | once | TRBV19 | CASSTGTTTDTQYF | TGTGCCAGTAGTACCGGGACTACCACAGATACGCAGTATTTT
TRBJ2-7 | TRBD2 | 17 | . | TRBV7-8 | CASSARRDGTSVYEQYF | TGTGCCAGCAGCGCCCGGCGGGATGGGACTAGCGTCTACGAGCAGTACTTC
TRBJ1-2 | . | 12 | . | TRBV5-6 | CASSLDREGYTF | TGTGCCAGCAGCTTGGACAGGGAAGGCTACACCTTC
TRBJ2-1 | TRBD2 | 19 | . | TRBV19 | CASMGPNILAGGHYNEQFF | TGTGCCAGTATGGGTCCGAATATTCTAGCGGGAGGCCACTACAATGAGCAGTTCTTC
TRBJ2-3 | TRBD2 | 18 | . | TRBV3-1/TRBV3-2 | CASSHRTSGRGTTDTQYF | TGTGCCAGCAGCCATCGTACTAGCGGGAGGGGCACCACAGATACGCAGTATTTT
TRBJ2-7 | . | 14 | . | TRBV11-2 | CASGATGGSYEQYF | TGTGCCAGCGGTGCCACTGGGGGCTCCTACGAGCAGTACTTC
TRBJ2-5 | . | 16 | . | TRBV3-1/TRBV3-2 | CASSYEGGSIQETQYF | TGTGCCAGCAGCTACGAGGGGGGGTCGATCCAAGAGACCCAGTACTTC
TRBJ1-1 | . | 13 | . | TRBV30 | CAWEDSLNTEAFF | TGTGCCTGGGAGGACAGCCTGAACACTGAAGCTTTCTTT
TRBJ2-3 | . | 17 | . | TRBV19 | CASSIGGKTPSTDTQYF | TGTGCCAGTAGTATCGGCGGGAAAACACCTAGCACAGATACGCAGTATTTT
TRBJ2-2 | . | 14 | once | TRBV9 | CASSVVPGSGELFF | TGTGCCAGCAGCGTAGTCCCGGGGTCCGGGGAGCTGTTTTTT
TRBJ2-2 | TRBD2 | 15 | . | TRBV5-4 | CASSQGTSYTGELFF | TGTGCCAGCAGCCAGGGGACTAGTTACACCGGGGAGCTGTTTTTT
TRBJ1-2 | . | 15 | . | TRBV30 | CAWSRNFQANYGYTF | TGTGCCTGGAGTCGAAACTTCCAGGCTAACTATGGCTACACCTTC
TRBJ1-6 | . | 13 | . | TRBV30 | CAWSGGMDSPLHF | TGTGCCTGGAGTGGAGGGATGGACTCACCCCTCCACTTT
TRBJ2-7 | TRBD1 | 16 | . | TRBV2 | CASIRSTGQVAYEQYF | TGTGCCAGCATTCGATCCACGGGACAGGTTGCCTACGAGCAGTACTTC
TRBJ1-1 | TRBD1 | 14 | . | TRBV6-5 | CASSPDRGGTEAFF | TGTGCCAGCAGTCCCGACAGGGGGGGAACTGAAGCTTTCTTT
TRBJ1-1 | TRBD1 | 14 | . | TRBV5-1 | CASSAGQGGTEAFF | TGCGCCAGCAGCGCGGGACAGGGTGGCACTGAAGCTTTCTTT
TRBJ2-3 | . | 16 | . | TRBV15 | CATSSARESGTDTQYF | TGTGCCACCAGCAGTGCCCGGGAGTCGGGCACAGATACGCAGTATTTT